This record looks at one T cell receptor beta chain sequence and its context. The data were obtained in a study of blood T cell repertoires in COVID-19. Study-level background: Sample material is recorded as cDNA or gDNA derived from T cells, B-cell-depleted T cells, or PBMCs.

With 1 base removed from V and 4 bases from J, the gap between germline ends came to 11 bases. Germline V gene data show CDR1 as LGHNA and CDR2 as YSLEER. The CDR3 covers 15 residues. Repertoires were generated with immunoSEQ multiplex PCR, while TCRdb's copy carries only in-frame clones and drops some. The repertoire holds about 200,000 clones, with 80% to 90% as singletons. Participants reported their clinical history, and cohort assignment relied on those reports. Two consecutive negative NP/OP PCR tests, clearance, or resolved symptoms defined Cohort 3 recovery. The chain joins TRBV4-3 to TRBJ1-5; D gene uncertain. The TCR comes from a man aged 25 to 40 who had recovered from COVID-19. The sample comprised PBMCs or T cells enriched from blood (not recorded which). In DNA form, the CDR3 reads TGCGCCAGCAGCCAAGTTAGGCAGACAAATCAGCCCCAGCATTTT. Amino acid sequence: CASSQVRQTNQPQHF.